The 25 T cell receptor beta chains presented below share a single source sample, sequenced in a study of beta chain features in type 1 diabetes. The whole isolated RNA underwent reverse transcription, so sequencing captured expressed TCRB transcripts. Repertoires were generated with immunoSEQ multiplex PCR, while TCRdb's copy carries only in-frame clones and drops some. The sample carries 120,000 to 150,000 clones, roughly 10% recorded once. Sequencing was performed on central memory CD4+ T cells from blood. Source of these receptors: a woman between 40 and 50 years old in good health.

The chain carries TRBV7-9 and TRBJ1-3, with 7 nucleotides matching TRBD1. The V and J ends lost 0 bases and 0 bases, in that order; junction bases with no gene match: 5. CDR3 length: 17 residues. CDR1 SEHNR and CDR2 FQNEAQ come from the germline V gene (reference sequence). CDR3 region: CASSLAAGGSSGNTIYF. The DNA for the CDR3 is TGTGCCAGCAGCTTAGCTGCAGGGGGGAGCTCTGGAAACACCATATATTTT. The whole variable domain, filled in from reference TRBV7-9 and TRBJ1-3, reads DTGVSQNPRHKITKRGQNVTFRCDPISEHNRLYWYRQTLGQGPEFLTYFQNEAQLEKSRLLSDRFSAERPKGSFSTLEIQRTEQGDSAMYLCASSLAAGGSSGNTIYFGEGSWLTVV.

This chain links TRBV9 with TRBJ1-3; 8 nucleotides line up with TRBD1. J gave up 0 bases and V 6 bases, and 11 bases lay outside the gene matches. CDR1 SGDLS and CDR2 YYNGEE come from the germline V gene. The CDR3 is 17 amino acids. In DNA, the CDR3 is TGTGCCAGCAACCCAGGGGACAGGTCTTACTCTGGAAACACCATATATTTT. Protein product: CASNPGDRSYSGNTIYF.

This clone has just a few counts. This chain connects TRBV7-2 to TRBJ2-7; D possibly corresponds to TRBD2 (7 bases). V was clipped by 3 bases and J by 4 bases, with 16 bases between them. This CDR3 has 15 residues. Per the germline V gene, CDR1 is SGHTA and CDR2 is FQGNSA. The CDR3 region is CASSLGGGGKYEQYF. Here the CDR3 DNA reads TGTGCCAGCAGCTTGGGCGGCGGGGGCAAATACGAGCAGTACTTC.

This clone has at least ten counts. The rearrangement uses TRBV19 and TRBJ1-1; 8 bases are a match to TRBD1. Trimming at V came to 3 bases and at J to 1 base, leaving 4 bases not matched to a gene. Germline V CDR1 and CDR2: LNHDA, SQIVND (reference sequence). The length of the CDR3 is 15 residues. CDR3: CASSMGQAPNTEAFF. CDR3 nucleotides: TGTGCCAGTAGTATGGGACAGGCTCCGAACACTGAAGCTTTCTTT.

In this sample, this clone turned up a few times. This chain uses TRBV7-8 with TRBJ2-5, with TRBD1 matching over 9 bases. After removal of 5 bases from V and 5 bases from J, the junction contained 9 bases not matched to a gene. The CDR3 extends over 15 amino acids. Germline CDR1 and CDR2: SGHVS and FQNEAQ. CDR3 in amino acids: CASSRGTGRDETQYF. The DNA for the CDR3 is TGTGCCAGCAGCCGCGGGACAGGGAGAGACGAGACCCAGTACTTC.

This clone was counted a few times. The chain combines TRBV21-1 with TRBJ2-4; TRBD2, the table's D call, was not compared with the DNA. TRBV21-1 is a pseudogene locus. This CDR3 is 16 amino acids long. The DNA of the CDR3 is TGTGCCAGCAGCTCCCACCGGGAATGGGCCAAAAACATTCAGTACTTC. Translation gives CASSSHREWAKNIQYF.

This clone appeared many times. The chain couples TRBV19 to TRBJ2-2; D might be TRBD2 (5 bases). V gave up 2 bases and J gave up 5 bases, with 12 bases separating them. The CDR3 is 15 residues long. Germline-derived CDR1 and CDR2 are LNHDA and SQIVND (reference sequence). CDR3 sequence (DNA): TGTGCCAGTAGTATATTGGCAGAGGGAACCGGGGAGCTGTTTTTT. Residues: CASSILAEGTGELFF. Full variable domain (remainder filled in from reference TRBV19 and TRBJ2-2): DGGITQSPKYLFRKEGQNVTLSCEQNLNHDAMYWYRQDPGQGLRLIYYSQIVNDFQKGDIAEGYSVSREKKESFPLTVTSAQKNPTAFYLCASSILAEGTGELFFGEGSRLTVL.

The V gene is TRBV5-1, the J gene TRBJ2-5; D remains ambiguous. Trimming took 2 bases from V and 5 from J, leaving 13 bases between them. The CDR3 sequence is 14 residues long. In germline, CDR1 is SGHRS, CDR2 YFSETQ. The CDR3 sequence: CASSFNPSGETQYF. The CDR3 coding sequence is TGCGCCAGCAGCTTCAACCCTAGTGGGGAGACCCAGTACTTC.

The V call is TRBV27, the J call TRBJ2-7; the D gene is possibly TRBD1 (5 bases). Germline CDR1 MNHEY, CDR2 SMNVEV (reference sequence). The V gene lost 4 bases and the J gene lost 5 bases, with 12 bases spanning the gap. The CDR3 loop spans 13 amino acids. This chain's CDR3 is CASSSQGDDEQYF. In nucleotides, the CDR3 is TGTGCCAGCAGTTCTCAGGGTGACGACGAGCAGTACTTC.

The genes are TRBV5-4 and TRBJ2-5; 14 nucleotides match TRBD2. V lost 2 bases, J lost 7 bases, and 10 bases stayed unmatched. Germline assignment: CDR1 SGHNT and CDR2 YYREEE (reference sequence). CDR3 length equals 17 residues. CDR3 coding DNA: TGTGCCAGCAGCTTTCCCACCGCGGGACTAGCGGGAGTGACCCAGTACTTC. Translating it yields CASSFPTAGLAGVTQYF. The full variable domain, rest sourced from reference TRBV5-4 and TRBJ2-5, is ETGVTQSPTHLIKTRGQQVTLRCSSQSGHNTVSWYQQALGQGPQFIFQYYREEENGRGNFPPRFSGLQFPNYSSELNVNALELDDSALYLCASSFPTAGLAGVTQYFGPGTRLLVL.

This clone was picked up a small number of times. Its ends do not fully match the called genes, so a read error is possible. The V and J genes are TRBV7-7 and TRBJ2-7; TRBD1 matches 7 bases. Per germline, CDR1 SSHAT and CDR2 FNYEAQ (reference sequence). The CDR3 extends over 13 amino acids. The CDR3 sequence is CASSLDEGAEQYF. In nucleotides, the CDR3 is TGTGCTAGCAGCTTAGATGAGGGGGCCGAGCAGTACTTC.

A few counts support this clone. The rearrangement joins TRBV2 to TRBJ2-4; TRBD1 matches 8 bases. Losses at the gene ends were 1 base for V and 6 bases for J; bases not matched to a gene: 5. Germline V gives CDR1 SNHLY, CDR2 FYNNEI. This CDR3 region has 15 residues. The CDR3 region is CASSEEGQVVNIQYF. Written as DNA, the CDR3 is TGTGCCAGCAGTGAAGAGGGACAGGTGGTAAACATTCAGTACTTC. Together with reference TRBV2 and TRBJ2-4, the CDR3 gives the full variable domain: EPEVTQTPSHQVTQMGQEVILRCVPISNHLYFYWYRQILGQKVEFLVSFYNNEISEKSEIFDDQFSVERPDGSNFTLKIRSTKLEDSAMYFCASSEEGQVVNIQYFGAGTRLSVL.

This clone has more than one count but fewer than ten. The chain combines TRBV18 with TRBJ1-2; the D gene is possibly TRBD1 (6 bases). CDR1 KGHSH and CDR2 LQKENI come from the germline V gene. This CDR3 comprises 15 residues. V lost 0 bases, J lost 5 bases, and 13 bases lay in between. Here the CDR3 DNA reads TGTGCCAGCTCACCACCCAACAGGGATCAATATGGCTACACCTTC. The encoded protein is CASSPPNRDQYGYTF.

This clone occurred many times. V gene TRBV7-2 combines with J gene TRBJ2-1, with a possible D match to TRBD2 (5 bases). The germline CDR1 and CDR2 sequences are SGHTA and FQGNSA. The V end lost 1 base, the J end lost 7 bases, and 11 bases lay between the germline ends. This CDR3 is 14 amino acids long. In DNA form, the CDR3 reads TGTGCCAGCAGCTTAGGCAGCCCGGGGAATGAGCAGTTCTTC. Encoded protein: CASSLGSPGNEQFF.

This chain joins TRBV18 and TRBJ2-5, with TRBD2 matching 7 bases. In germline, CDR1 is KGHSH, CDR2 LQKENI. The CDR3 is made up of 17 amino acids. The junction had 13 bases not matched to a gene; V was cut back by 2 bases and J by 4 bases. CDR3 residues: CASSPFRGEGSGETQYF. DNA of the CDR3: TGTGCCAGCTCACCATTTCGAGGGGAGGGGAGCGGAGAGACCCAGTACTTC. The entire variable domain, with the rest obtained from reference TRBV18 and TRBJ2-5, is as follows: NAGVMQNPRHLVRRRGQEARLRCSPMKGHSHVYWYRQLPEEGLKFMVYLQKENIIDESGMPKERFSAEFPKEGPSILRIQQVVRGDSAAYFCASSPFRGEGSGETQYFGPGTRLLVL.

Many counts were recorded for this clone. The V and J genes are TRBV10-3 and TRBJ2-1, with TRBD1 as a possible D gene (6 bases). CDR1 and CDR2 from the germline V gene are ENHRY and SYGVKD. The CDR3 sequence is 11 residues long. Trimming took 6 bases from V and 9 from J, leaving 9 bases between them. CDR3 nucleotides: TGTGCCATCAGGGACAGCGGTGAGCAGTTCTTC. Its translation: CAIRDSGEQFF.

The chain employs TRBV19 and TRBJ2-3; 9 bases match TRBD1. CDR3 length equals 14 residues. After removal of 5 bases from V and 5 bases from J, the junction contained 5 bases not matched to a gene. CDR1 and CDR2 from the germline V gene are LNHDA and SQIVND (reference sequence). The CDR3 DNA follows: TGTGCCAGTAGTCGGGGACAGGGTCTAGATACGCAGTATTTT. It encodes CASSRGQGLDTQYF.

The chain carries TRBV9 and TRBJ2-7; the match to TRBD1 covers 8 bases. The CDR3 consists of 16 residues. The germline CDR1 and CDR2 sequences are SGDLS and YYNGEE. V lost 0 bases, J lost 0 bases, and 5 bases stayed unmatched. The CDR3 coding sequence is TGTGCCAGCAGCGTAGGGACAGGGATAGGCTCCTACGAGCAGTACTTC. It specifies CASSVGTGIGSYEQYF.

This chain uses TRBV5-6 with TRBJ2-4; 8 bases map to TRBD1. After removal of 5 bases from V and 3 bases from J, the junction contained 10 bases not matched to a gene. The CDR3 is 16 residues long. Germline CDR1 SGHDT, CDR2 YYEEEE. CDR3 amino acids: CASRGTRTGFKNIQYF. CDR3 bases: TGTGCCAGCAGGGGAACCCGGACAGGGTTCAAAAACATTCAGTACTTC. Looking up the rest from reference TRBV5-6 and TRBJ2-4 gives the full variable domain: DAGVTQSPTHLIKTRGQQVTLRCSPKSGHDTVSWYQQALGQGPQFIFQYYEEEERQRGNFPDRFSGHQFPNYSSELNVNALLLGDSALYLCASRGTRTGFKNIQYFGAGTRLSVL.

The rearrangement uses TRBV6-6 and TRBJ2-7, with 11 bases matching TRBD2. From germline, CDR1 is MNHNY and CDR2 SVGAGI (reference sequence). The CDR3 is made up of 15 amino acids. V lost 5 bases to trimming and J lost 4 bases; unmatched junction nucleotides: 7. CDR3 nucleotide sequence: TGTGCCAGCAGTGACCGACTAGCGGGGACTTACGAGCAGTACTTC. Its translation: CASSDRLAGTYEQYF.

At least ten counts were recorded for this clone. The rearrangement uses TRBV7-2 and TRBJ1-5, with 7 bases aligning to TRBD1. The CDR3 totals 16 residues. CDR1 and CDR2 (germline): SGHTA, FQGNSA. J gave up 0 bases and V 4 bases, and 6 bases lay outside the gene matches. The CDR3 loop is CASSSTGKYSNQPQHF. CDR3 DNA: TGTGCCAGCAGCTCGACAGGGAAATATAGCAATCAGCCCCAGCATTTT.

This clone was seen more than once but under ten times. The rearrangement joins TRBV7-2 to TRBJ2-7, with TRBD1 identical over 9 bases. The V and J ends lost 7 bases and 5 bases, in that order; junction bases with no gene match: 9. Germline assignment: CDR1 SGHTA and CDR2 FQGNSA. This CDR3 is 14 amino acids long. CDR3 DNA sequence: TGTGCCAGCAAGGAAGGGACAGGGAATCACGAGCAGTACTTC. Translation gives CASKEGTGNHEQYF.

This chain links TRBV2 with TRBJ2-7; TRBD1 agrees at 9 bases. Trimming cost V 5 bases and J 5 bases; bases outside gene matches: 10. CDR3 length: 15 residues. Germline values: CDR1 SNHLY, CDR2 FYNNEI. CDR3 protein: CASSPSGTGWDEQYF. Here the CDR3 DNA reads TGTGCCAGCAGTCCCTCCGGGACAGGGTGGGACGAGCAGTACTTC.

This clone was recorded many times. The chain couples TRBV19 to TRBJ1-2, with unresolved D. Germline lookup yields CDR1 LNHDA and CDR2 SQIVND (reference sequence). Trimming stripped 5 bases from V and 7 bases from J, with 23 bases between. This CDR3 comprises 16 residues. Here the CDR3 reads CASSPPPKWSLRGYTF. The CDR3 bases are TGTGCCAGTAGTCCCCCCCCAAAGTGGAGTCTGCGTGGCTACACCTTC. The whole variable domain, remainder taken from reference TRBV19 and TRBJ1-2, is DGGITQSPKYLFRKEGQNVTLSCEQNLNHDAMYWYRQDPGQGLRLIYYSQIVNDFQKGDIAEGYSVSREKKESFPLTVTSAQKNPTAFYLCASSPPPKWSLRGYTFGSGTRLTVV.

A few counts support this clone. The chain couples TRBV5-1 to TRBJ2-6; tentative D call: TRBD1 (5 bases). Trimming left V 5 bases short and J 0 bases short, with 9 bases between. The length of the CDR3 is 15 residues. Germline loops: CDR1 SGHRS, CDR2 YFSETQ. CDR3 DNA: TGCGCCAGCAGGCAGGGAAGCTCTGGGGCCAACGTCCTGACTTTC. It is translated as CASRQGSSGANVLTF. The full variable domain, completed using reference TRBV5-1 and TRBJ2-6, is KAGVTQTPRYLIKTRGQQVTLSCSPISGHRSVSWYQQTPGQGLQFLFEYFSETQRNKGNFPGRFSGRQFSNSRSEMNVSTLELGDSALYLCASRQGSSGANVLTFGAGSRLTVL.